A selection of T cell receptor beta chains follows, all from one sample in a study of response to subunit inactivated influenza vaccine. Using its own MiXCR run on the RT-PCR reads, TCRdb lists one record per CDR3 protein. The sample has 630,000 or so distinct CDR3 sequences, around a sixth seen once. The sample consisted of PBMCs from blood, taken approximately 12 days after vaccination. The receptors derive from a man aged 45-65 years who received an inactivated influenza vaccine. The CDR3 runs from the conserved cysteine through the conserved F or W. A D gene is named only where the DNA matches it firmly. Clone size is not always given. Where it is, it says once, few, many or a class for expanded clones.

V gene: TRBV7-9; D gene: TRBD2; clone size: -; J gene: TRBJ2-1; CDR3 protein: CASSSQAGGPMNEQFF; CDR3 DNA: TGTGCTAGCAGCTCGCAAGCGGGAGGGCCGATGAATGAGCAGTTCTTC
V gene: TRBV7-2; D gene: -; clone size: -; J gene: TRBJ2-5; CDR3 protein: CASSSRLTSETQYF; CDR3 DNA: TGTGCCAGCAGCTCTCGACTAACCTCGGAGACCCAGTACTTC
V gene: TRBV6-2/TRBV6-3; D gene: -; clone size: many; J gene: TRBJ2-7; CDR3 protein: CASSNRDGEASYEQYF; CDR3 DNA: TGTGCCAGCAGCAACAGAGACGGTGAAGCATCCTACGAGCAGTACTTC
V gene: TRBV6-1; D gene: TRBD2; clone size: few; J gene: TRBJ2-3; CDR3 protein: CASSLRSAGDTDTQYF; CDR3 DNA: TGTGCCAGCAGTCTCCGTTCAGCGGGAGATACAGATACGCAGTATTTT
V gene: TRBV21-1; D gene: -; clone size: -; J gene: TRBJ1-2; CDR3 protein: CAGDPRLGYTF; CDR3 DNA: TGTGCCGGAGATCCCAGGCTTGGCTACACCTTC
V gene: TRBV18; D gene: -; clone size: few; J gene: TRBJ2-1; CDR3 protein: CASSQNGGLDTNEQFF; CDR3 DNA: TGTGCCAGCTCACAAAACGGCGGCTTGGACACCAATGAGCAGTTCTTC
V gene: TRBV19; D gene: -; clone size: -; J gene: TRBJ2-2; CDR3 protein: CASRRVAGELFF; CDR3 DNA: TGTGCCAGTAGAAGAGTGGCCGGGGAGCTGTTTTTT
V gene: TRBV6-2/TRBV6-3; D gene: -; clone size: -; J gene: TRBJ1-1; CDR3 protein: CASTKERNTEAFF; CDR3 DNA: TGTGCCAGCACCAAGGAAAGGAACACTGAAGCTTTCTTT
V gene: TRBV3-1; D gene: -; clone size: few; J gene: TRBJ2-5; CDR3 protein: CASSPGGGRYQETQYF; CDR3 DNA: TGTGCCAGCAGCCCAGGGGGCGGGAGGTACCAAGAGACCCAGTACTTC
V gene: TRBV4-3; D gene: -; clone size: -; J gene: TRBJ2-1; CDR3 protein: CASSQDSGIGEQFF; CDR3 DNA: TGCGCCAGCAGCCAAGATAGCGGCATAGGTGAGCAGTTCTTC
V gene: TRBV4-1; D gene: TRBD2; clone size: -; J gene: TRBJ2-6; CDR3 protein: CASSQSRTSGNRPGANVLTF; CDR3 DNA: TGCGCCAGCAGCCAATCAAGGACTAGCGGGAACCGTCCTGGGGCCAACGTCCTGACTTTC
V gene: TRBV4-1; D gene: -; clone size: -; J gene: TRBJ1-1; CDR3 protein: CASSQNRDTEAFF; CDR3 DNA: TGCGCCAGCAGCCAGAACAGGGACACTGAAGCTTTCTTT
V gene: TRBV7-8; D gene: TRBD2; clone size: few; J gene: TRBJ2-7; CDR3 protein: CASSLNSGGRGAYEQYF; CDR3 DNA: TGTGCCAGCAGCTTAAATTCCGGCGGGAGAGGCGCCTACGAGCAGTACTTC
V gene: TRBV7-9; D gene: -; clone size: -; J gene: TRBJ2-1; CDR3 protein: CAKESWGEQFF; CDR3 DNA: TGTGCCAAGGAATCGTGGGGTGAGCAGTTCTTC
V gene: TRBV20-1; D gene: -; clone size: many; J gene: TRBJ2-7; CDR3 protein: CTGRVQGIQYF; CDR3 DNA: TGCACAGGACGTGTTCAAGGGATTCAGTACTTC
V gene: TRBV20-1; D gene: -; clone size: -; J gene: TRBJ2-7; CDR3 protein: CSARRRNYEQYF; CDR3 DNA: TGCAGTGCTAGACGCCGGAACTACGAGCAGTACTTC
V gene: TRBV11-2; D gene: -; clone size: -; J gene: TRBJ1-4; CDR3 protein: CASSLVEAVNEKLFF; CDR3 DNA: TGTGCCAGCAGCTTAGTTGAGGCGGTGAATGAAAAACTGTTTTTT